This T cell receptor beta chain was profiled in a study of blood T cell repertoires in COVID-19. About the study: PBMCs, B-cell-depleted T cells, or T cells were the source of the cDNA or gDNA that made up the material.

Trimming left V 7 bases short and J 4 bases short, with 13 bases between. The CDR3 spans 13 residues. Germline V lookup: CDR1 MNHEY, CDR2 SVGAGI. As originally analysed: Estimation of nucleated cell counts was performed using reference gene primer amplification. This table comes from immunoSEQ multiplex PCR, and its TCRdb copy is limited to in-frame clones, with some not included. That table is the source of V, J and clone size, and D and trimming were worked out from the DNA. The profile covers approximately 52,000 clones, with around 84% appearing a single time and 10% to 15% taken by the ten largest.

This chain joins TRBV6-5 and TRBJ1-1; D might be TRBD1 (5 bases). Sequenced: peripheral blood. This clonotype was obtained from a woman older than 75 with acute or convalescent COVID-19. The CDR3 nucleotides read TGTGCCAGCACGCAGGGATGGGTCACTGAAGCTTTCTTT. As protein: CASTQGWVTEAFF.